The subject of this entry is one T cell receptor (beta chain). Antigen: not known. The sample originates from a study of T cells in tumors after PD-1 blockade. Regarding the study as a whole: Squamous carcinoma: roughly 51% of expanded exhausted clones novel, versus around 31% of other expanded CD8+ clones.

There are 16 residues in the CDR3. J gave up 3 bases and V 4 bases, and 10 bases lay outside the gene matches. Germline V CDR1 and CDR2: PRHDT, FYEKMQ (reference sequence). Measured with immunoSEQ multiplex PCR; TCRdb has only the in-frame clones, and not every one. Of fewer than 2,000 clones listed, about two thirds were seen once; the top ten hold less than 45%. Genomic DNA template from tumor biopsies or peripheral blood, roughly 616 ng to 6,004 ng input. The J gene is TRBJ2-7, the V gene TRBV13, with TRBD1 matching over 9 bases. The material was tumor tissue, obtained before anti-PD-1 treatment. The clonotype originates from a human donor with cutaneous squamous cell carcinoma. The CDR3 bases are TGTGCCAGCAGCTCGGCCGGGGGACAGGGCTACTACGAGCAGTACTTC. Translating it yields CASSSAGGQGYYEQYF. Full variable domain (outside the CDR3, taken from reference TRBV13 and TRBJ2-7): AAGVIQSPRHLIKEKRETATLKCYPIPRHDTVYWYQQGPGQDPQFLISFYEKMQSDKGSIPDRFSAQQFSDYHSELNMSSLELGDSALYFCASSSAGGQGYYEQYFGPGTRLTVT.